This TCR beta chain was recorded in a study of shared clonotypes between healthy human individuals. V was trimmed by 5 bases and J by 4 bases, leaving 11 bases between them. The CDR3 consists of 13 residues. Looked up from germline, CDR1 is SGHTA and CDR2 is FQGNSA. Clones were read by immunoSEQ multiplex PCR, and TCRdb kept only the in-frame ones, dropping some. The sample records around 2.5 million clones, over 85% being singletons. What was sequenced was naive CD4+ T cells from PBMCs. This sample's subset: CD45RA+ positively selected. This sequence joins TRBV7-2 and TRBJ1-1; D gene uncertain. The receptor was derived from a man aged 18 to 35 in good health. Some clones in this sample may be carry-over from other donors' samples. As DNA, the CDR3 is TGTGCCAGCAGCCCTTACGTTGCCACTGAAGCTTTCTTT. Protein: CASSPYVATEAFF.